A single T cell receptor (beta chain) is shown here with its context. The source of the sample is a study of blood T cell repertoires in COVID-19. Profiled with immunoSEQ multiplex PCR; TCRdb holds only in-frame clones, not every one. The table lists 200,000 to 300,000 clones, around 88% of them singletons. Germline V gene data show CDR1 as SGHNT and CDR2 as YENEEA. Losses at the gene ends were 3 bases for V and 4 bases for J; bases not matched to a gene: 2. The CDR3 runs to 15 residues. The receptor was isolated from a woman in her thirties or forties with acute COVID-19. The sequencing sample was made of PBMCs or T cells enriched from blood (not recorded which). This chain uses TRBV11-3 with TRBJ2-3; TRBD2 agrees at 12 bases. CDR3 in DNA: TGTGCCAGCAGCTTGACTAGCGGGAGTGCAGATACGCAGTATTTT. Translation: CASSLTSGSADTQYF.